This TCR beta chain was captured in a study of glioma-infiltrating T cells. Points from the study as a whole: Non-neoplastic patients had below-expected tissue-blood divergence, while all gliomas exceeded expectation.

Amplification of TCR alpha and beta CDR3 regions from RNA used iRepertoire nested multiplex PCR. One-step reverse transcription and amplification started from approximately 100-400 ng of tissue mRNA or PBMC total RNA. MiXCR, applied by TCRdb to the multiplex PCR reads, yields one record per CDR3 protein. The sample has approximately 120,000 distinct CDR3 sequences; approximately 23% are singletons. A word on this clonotype: Its specificity is not known. This sequence may be a read error, since a much larger clone differs from it by one base.

CDR1 is SGHVS and CDR2 is FNYEAQ in the germline V gene. CDR3 length equals 16 residues. Material: glioma tissue, nonneoplastic brain tissue, or PBMCs (not recorded which). The gene calls are TRBV7-6 and TRBJ2-7, with a tentative D call TRBD2 (6 bases). This receptor was taken from a human donor with low-grade glioma or glioblastoma, undergoing nonglioma brain surgery, or in good health (not recorded which). In nucleotides, the CDR3 is TGTGCCAGCAGCTTATCCGTACAGGACCCCTGGGGGGAGCAGCACTTC. Its translation: CASSLSVQDPWGEQHF.